One sample yielded the 5 T cell receptor beta chains listed below, sequenced in a study of cytomegalovirus exposure and HLA in healthy donors. The PCR employed 60 Vbeta primers together with 13 Jbeta primers. Sequenced by immunoSEQ multiplex PCR; TCRdb stores in-frame clones only, minus some. The table lists 200,000 to 250,000 clones, about 84% of them singletons, with 1% to 1.5% in the top ten. Material for sequencing was PBMCs. All receptors come from a human donor in good health.

This chain joins TRBV11-2 and TRBJ2-5, with 13 bases fitting TRBD2. The CDR3 loop spans 15 amino acids. Germline assignment: CDR1 SGHAT and CDR2 FQNNGV. The V gene end was trimmed by 5 bases and the J gene end by 3 bases; junction bases not matched to a gene: 3. DNA of the CDR3: TGTGCCAGCAGCAAAGGGACTAGCGGGGAAGAGACCCAGTACTTC. It is translated as CASSKGTSGEETQYF. Full variable domain (outside the CDR3, taken from reference TRBV11-2 and TRBJ2-5): EAGVAQSPRYKIIEKRQSVAFWCNPISGHATLYWYQQILGQGPKLLIQFQNNGVVDDSQLPKDRFSAERLKGVDSTLKIQPAKLEDSAVYLCASSKGTSGEETQYFGPGTRLLVL.

The chain uses TRBV19 and TRBJ2-2; TRBD1 matches 8 bases. J was trimmed by 6 bases and V by 9 bases; bases with no gene match: 9. There are 14 residues in the CDR3. Per germline, CDR1 LNHDA and CDR2 SQIVND (reference sequence). CDR3 loop: CASDRTGIAGELFF. The CDR3 DNA sequence: TGTGCCAGCGATCGGACAGGGATCGCCGGGGAGCTGTTTTTT.

The CDR3 reads CASSPTSGRTPGELFF. DNA of the CDR3: TGTGCCAGCTCACCTACTAGCGGGAGGACACCGGGGGAGCTGTTTTTT. The gene calls are TRBV18 and TRBJ2-2; 12 bases are a match to TRBD2. The CDR3 covers 16 residues. Germline CDR1 reads KGHSH; CDR2 reads LQKENI. Trimming at V came to 3 bases and at J to 8 bases, leaving 7 bases not matched to a gene.

This chain's CDR3 is CASSSLPSNQPQHF. DNA of the CDR3: TGTGCCAGCAGTTCCCTCCCGAGCAATCAGCCCCAGCATTTT. V usage is TRBV27 and J usage is TRBJ1-5; no firm D call. This CDR3 comprises 14 residues. Germline V gives CDR1 MNHEY, CDR2 SMNVEV (reference sequence). Trimming took 4 bases from V and 1 from J, leaving 8 bases between them.

The chain joins TRBV5-8 to TRBJ2-7, with TRBD2 matching 12 bases. From germline, CDR1 is SGHTS and CDR2 YDEGEE. The CDR3 runs to 16 residues. The J segment lost 4 bases and the V segment lost 1 base, leaving 6 bases of the junction unmatched. CDR3 nucleotide sequence: TGTGCCAGCAGCTTGTCAGGGACTAGCGGGCTTTACGAGCAGTACTTC. Translation gives CASSLSGTSGLYEQYF.